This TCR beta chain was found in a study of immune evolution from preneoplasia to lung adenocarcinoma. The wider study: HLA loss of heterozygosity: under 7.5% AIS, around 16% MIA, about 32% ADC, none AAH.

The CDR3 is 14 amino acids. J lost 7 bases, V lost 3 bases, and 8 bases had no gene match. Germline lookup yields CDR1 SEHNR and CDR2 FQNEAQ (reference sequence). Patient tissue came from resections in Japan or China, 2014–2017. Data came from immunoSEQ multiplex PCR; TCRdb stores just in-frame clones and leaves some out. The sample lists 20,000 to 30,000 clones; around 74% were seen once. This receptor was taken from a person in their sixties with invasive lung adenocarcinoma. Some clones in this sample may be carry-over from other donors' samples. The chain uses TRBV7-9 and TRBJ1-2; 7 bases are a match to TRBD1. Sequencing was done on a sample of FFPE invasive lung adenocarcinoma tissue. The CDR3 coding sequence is TGTGCCAGCAGCTTCGGACAGGAAAAAGCTGGCTACACCTTC. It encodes CASSFGQEKAGYTF. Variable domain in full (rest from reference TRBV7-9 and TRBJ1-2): DTGVSQNPRHKITKRGQNVTFRCDPISEHNRLYWYRQTLGQGPEFLTYFQNEAQLEKSRLLSDRFSAERPKGSFSTLEIQRTEQGDSAMYLCASSFGQEKAGYTFGSGTRLTVV.